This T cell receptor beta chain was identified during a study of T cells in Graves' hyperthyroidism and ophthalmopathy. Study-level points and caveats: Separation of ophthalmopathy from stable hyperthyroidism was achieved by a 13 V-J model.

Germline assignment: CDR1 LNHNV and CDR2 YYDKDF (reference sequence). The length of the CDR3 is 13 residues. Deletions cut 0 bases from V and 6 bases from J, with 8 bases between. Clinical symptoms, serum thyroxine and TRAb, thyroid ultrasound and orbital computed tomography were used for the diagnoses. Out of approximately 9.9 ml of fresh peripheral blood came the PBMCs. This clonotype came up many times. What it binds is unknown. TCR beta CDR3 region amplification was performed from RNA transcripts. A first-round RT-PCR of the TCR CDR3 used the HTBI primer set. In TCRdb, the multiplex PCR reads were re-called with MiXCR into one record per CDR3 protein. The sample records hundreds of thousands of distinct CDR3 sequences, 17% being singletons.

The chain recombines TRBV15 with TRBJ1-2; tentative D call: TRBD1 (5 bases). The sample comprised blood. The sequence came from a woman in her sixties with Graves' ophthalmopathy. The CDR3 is CATSRDQGNGYTF. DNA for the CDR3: TGTGCCACCAGCAGAGATCAGGGAAATGGCTACACCTTC.